This is a list of T cell receptor beta chains from one sample in a study of PD-L1 blockade in urothelial cancer. TCRdb's table, derived via immunoSEQ multiplex PCR, lists solely in-frame clones and lacks some. The sample records about 76,000 clones, 85% to 90% being singletons. Sequencing was performed on PBMCs, taken around atezolizumab (anti-PD-L1) treatment. The source of these receptors is a man between 65 and 85 years old with urothelial cancer. CDR3s include the opening cysteine and the closing phenylalanine or tryptophan. D genes are given only for firm matches. Size is stated for part of the rows, as once, few or many counts, or as a class when the clone is expanded.

abundance	d_gene	v_gene	j_gene	len	CDR3aa	CDR3nt
once	NA	TRBV6-1	TRBJ1-1	12	CASIRGNTEAFF	TGTGCCAGCATACGGGGTAACACTGAAGCTTTCTTT
NA	TRBD2	TRBV5-5	TRBJ2-7	15	CASSPIAGVHYEQYF	TGTGCCAGCAGCCCTATAGCGGGAGTACACTACGAGCAGTACTTC
NA	NA	TRBV5-1	TRBJ2-7	15	CASSKLGGPAYEQYF	TGCGCCAGCAGTAAGCTCGGAGGGCCCGCCTACGAGCAGTACTTC
few	NA	TRBV15	TRBJ1-4	15	CATSRDMAVNEKLFF	TGTGCCACCAGCAGAGATATGGCAGTTAATGAAAAACTGTTTTTT
NA	NA	TRBV25-1	TRBJ1-1	14	CASSGGGRNTEAFF	TGTGCCAGCAGTGGCGGAGGCAGGAACACTGAAGCTTTCTTT
NA	TRBD1	TRBV29-1	TRBJ2-2	14	CSVGTGGNTGELFF	TGCAGCGTGGGGACAGGGGGGAATACCGGGGAGCTGTTTTTT
NA	NA	TRBV18	TRBJ1-4	15	CASSPGSGILEKLFF	TGTGCCAGCTCACCAGGGTCGGGAATACTTGAAAAACTGTTTTTT
NA	NA	TRBV10-3	TRBJ1-5	14	CAISERAGAQPQHF	TGTGCCATCAGTGAACGGGCAGGGGCTCAGCCCCAGCATTTT
NA	TRBD2	TRBV9	TRBJ2-1	13	CASSVATSGEQFF	TGTGCCAGCAGCGTAGCGACTAGCGGAGAGCAGTTCTTC
NA	NA	TRBV29-1	TRBJ2-5	12	CSVGRLGETQYF	TGCAGCGTTGGGAGACTTGGGGAGACCCAGTACTTC
NA	NA	TRBV5-6	TRBJ2-5	13	CASSLSQQETQYF	TGTGCCAGCAGCTTGTCGCAGCAAGAGACCCAGTACTTC
once	TRBD2	TRBV5-5	TRBJ2-5	13	CASSLIGGETQYF	TGTGCCAGCAGCTTAATCGGGGGGGAGACCCAGTACTTC
NA	NA	TRBV7-9	TRBJ2-1	12	CASRVQGNEQFF	TGTGCCAGCAGAGTCCAGGGGAATGAGCAGTTCTTC
NA	TRBD2	TRBV2	TRBJ2-7	17	CASSPPGLAGLSYEQYF	TGTGCCAGCAGTCCCCCGGGCCTAGCGGGACTCTCCTACGAGCAGTACTTC
NA	TRBD2	TRBV10-3	TRBJ2-7	13	CAITPGGGYEQYF	TGTGCCATCACCCCTGGGGGGGGCTACGAGCAGTACTTC
NA	NA	TRBV15	TRBJ2-6	16	CATSRGRVSGANVLTF	TGTGCCACCAGCAGAGGGCGGGTCTCTGGGGCCAACGTCCTGACTTTC
NA	NA	TRBV9	TRBJ2-4	17	CASSVASTYSAKNIQYF	TGTGCCAGCAGCGTAGCCTCGACCTACAGTGCCAAAAACATTCAGTACTTC
NA	NA	TRBV9	TRBJ2-2	14	CASSVSKNTGELFF	TGTGCCAGCAGCGTATCAAAGAACACCGGGGAGCTGTTTTTT
once	NA	TRBV6-6	TRBJ1-5	16	CASSSTPAGHNQPQHF	TGTGCCAGCAGTTCTACACCGGCAGGCCACAATCAGCCCCAGCATTTT
once	NA	TRBV9	TRBJ2-2	17	CASSDPLQGRSTGELFF	TGTGCCAGCAGCGACCCGCTCCAGGGTCGTAGCACCGGGGAGCTGTTTTTT
NA	NA	TRBV9	TRBJ1-2	15	CASSSALGANYGYTF	TGTGCCAGCAGCTCCGCCCTTGGGGCAAACTATGGCTACACCTTC
NA	TRBD2	TRBV5-6	TRBJ2-1	12	CASSSRLAEQFF	TGTGCCAGCAGCTCTCGACTAGCAGAGCAGTTCTTC
once	NA	TRBV19	TRBJ1-5	16	CASSPHGRGSNQPQHF	TGTGCCAGTAGTCCCCACGGCCGGGGTAGCAATCAGCCCCAGCATTTT
once	NA	TRBV29-1	TRBJ2-3	13	CSGLPTGVDTQYF	TGCAGCGGATTACCCACTGGAGTAGATACGCAGTATTTT